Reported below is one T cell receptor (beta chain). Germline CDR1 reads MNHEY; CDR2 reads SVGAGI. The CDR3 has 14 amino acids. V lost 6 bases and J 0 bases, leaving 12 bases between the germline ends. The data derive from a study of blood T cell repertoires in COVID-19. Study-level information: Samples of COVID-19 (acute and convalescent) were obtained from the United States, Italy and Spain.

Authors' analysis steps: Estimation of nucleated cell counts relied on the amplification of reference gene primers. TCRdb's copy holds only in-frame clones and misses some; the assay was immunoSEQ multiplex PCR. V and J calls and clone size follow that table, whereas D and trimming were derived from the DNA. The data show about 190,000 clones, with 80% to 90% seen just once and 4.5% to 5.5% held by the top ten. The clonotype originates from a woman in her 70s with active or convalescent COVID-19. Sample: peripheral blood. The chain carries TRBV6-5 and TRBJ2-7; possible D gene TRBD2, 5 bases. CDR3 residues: CASRRESTSYEQYF. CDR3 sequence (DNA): TGTGCCAGCAGACGGGAAAGTACCTCCTACGAGCAGTACTTC.